One sample yielded the 19 T cell receptor beta chains listed below, sequenced in a study of blood T cell repertoires in COVID-19. Measured with immunoSEQ multiplex PCR; TCRdb has only the in-frame clones, and not every one. This table holds about 300,000 clones, about 91% found once. Sequenced sample: peripheral blood. Receptor source: a woman aged 25-40 years who had recovered from COVID-19.

The chain employs TRBV4-3 and TRBJ1-1, with TRBD1 as a possible D gene (5 bases). With 0 bases removed from V and 0 bases from J, the gap between germline ends came to 20 bases. CDR1 and CDR2 from the germline V gene are LGHNA and YSLEER. This CDR3 has 19 amino acids. The CDR3: CASSQDLGGGAELNTEAFF. In DNA, the CDR3 is TGCGCCAGCAGCCAAGATTTGGGGGGGGGTGCGGAGCTGAACACTGAAGCTTTCTTT.

The genes are TRBV6-5 and TRBJ1-1; D remains unclear. The CDR3 loop spans 11 amino acids. Between the trimmed V and J ends, which lost 5 bases and 3 bases, there was a span of 4 bases. Germline assignment: CDR1 MNHEY and CDR2 SVGAGI. The CDR3 DNA reads TGTGCCAGCAGTCGGTACACTGAAGCTTTCTTT. Its protein product is CASSRYTEAFF.

The rearrangement uses TRBV5-6 and TRBJ2-7; 7 positions agree with TRBD1. The CDR3 is made up of 14 amino acids. Losses at the gene ends were 4 bases for V and 7 bases for J; bases not matched to a gene: 11. Per germline, CDR1 SGHDT and CDR2 YYEEEE. The CDR3 sequence is CASSRDRALREQYF. CDR3 nucleotides: TGTGCCAGCAGCCGTGACAGGGCTTTAAGGGAGCAGTACTTC.

In this sample, this clone turned up once. The J gene is TRBJ2-1, the V gene TRBV11-2; 7 nucleotides line up with TRBD1. V shed 5 bases and J 4 bases; nucleotides not matched to a gene: 14. Per germline, CDR1 SGHAT and CDR2 FQNNGV. CDR3 length equals 17 residues. The CDR3 DNA is TGTGCCAGCAGCGGACGGGACAGAATTAAGGTGTACAATGAGCAGTTCTTC. This sequence encodes CASSGRDRIKVYNEQFF.

The chain employs TRBV6-4 and TRBJ2-7, with TRBD1 identical over 9 bases. The V and J ends lost 2 bases and 5 bases, in that order; junction bases with no gene match: 7. The CDR3 length is 15 residues. In germline, CDR1 is MRHNA, CDR2 SNTAGT. The CDR3 reads CASSDPYRTGDEQYF. The CDR3 nucleotides read TGTGCCAGCAGTGACCCCTATCGGACAGGGGACGAGCAGTACTTC.

With regard to this clone: Relative to the germline gene, one junction end is altered; a read error may explain this. DNA for the CDR3: TGTGCCTGGAGTCCTCAGGGGTACGGGCAGTACTTC. Protein product: CAWSPQGYGQYF. The chain joins TRBV30 to TRBJ2-7; perhaps TRBD1 as D (6 bases). This CDR3 spans 12 amino acids. Germline CDR1 GTSNPN, CDR2 SVGIG (reference sequence).

The V and J genes are TRBV5-1 and TRBJ1-4; TRBD1 agrees at 8 bases. The trim removed 7 bases at V and 4 bases at J, leaving 12 bases unmatched. The CDR3 is made up of 16 amino acids. Germline V CDR1 and CDR2: SGHRS, YFSETQ. The CDR3 DNA reads TGCGCCAGCTCGGATATAGGGGACAGGAGTAATGAAAAACTGTTTTTT. Encoded protein: CASSDIGDRSNEKLFF. The full variable domain, in which reference TRBV5-1 and TRBJ1-4 provide the parts outside the CDR3, is KAGVTQTPRYLIKTRGQQVTLSCSPISGHRSVSWYQQTPGQGLQFLFEYFSETQRNKGNFPGRFSGRQFSNSRSEMNVSTLELGDSALYLCASSDIGDRSNEKLFFGSGTQLSVL.

Here the CDR3 DNA reads TGTGCCAGCAGCCAAGCTGGCCCGAACCTCAACTATGGCTACACCTTC. Its protein product is CASSQAGPNLNYGYTF. V and J are TRBV14 and TRBJ1-2; D is uncertain. Trimming took off 1 base at V and 2 bases at J, with 14 bases between the two ends. Germline values: CDR1 SGHDN, CDR2 FVKESK. The CDR3 is made up of 16 amino acids.

The chain links TRBV4-2 to TRBJ1-2; no reliable D call. Between the trimmed V and J ends, which lost 4 bases and 4 bases, there was a span of 13 bases. Germline CDR1 LGHNA, CDR2 YNFKEQ. The CDR3 has 14 amino acids. The CDR3 DNA sequence: TGTGCCAGCAGCCGCAGTCGCGGGAGCTATGGCTACACCTTC. It translates to CASSRSRGSYGYTF.

This rearrangement joins TRBV27 to TRBJ1-1; the match to TRBD1 covers 7 bases. The CDR3 totals 14 residues. Trimming cost V 6 bases and J 2 bases; bases outside gene matches: 6. The germline V gene encodes CDR1 MNHEY and CDR2 SMNVEV (reference sequence). The CDR3 spells CASSWDSLNTEAFF. CDR3 coding DNA: TGTGCCAGCAGCTGGGACAGTTTAAACACTGAAGCTTTCTTT.

The rearrangement joins TRBV11-1 to TRBJ2-3; D may be TRBD2 (5 bases). The CDR3 loop spans 11 amino acids. V lost 4 bases, J lost 6 bases, and 5 bases lay in between. CDR1 SGHAT and CDR2 FQDESV come from the germline V gene (reference sequence). The CDR3 sequence is CASSSGDTQYF. The CDR3 DNA is TGTGCCAGCAGCTCGGGGGATACGCAGTATTTT.

The chain is built from TRBV12-3 or TRBV12-4 and TRBJ1-4, with TRBD1 matching 8 bases. The CDR3 sequence is 13 residues long. V was clipped by 3 bases and J by 8 bases; unmatched bases: 2. CDR3 amino acids: CASSLTGVEKLFF. The CDR3 region has the DNA TGTGCCAGCAGTTTGACAGGGGTAGAAAAACTGTTTTTT.

The J gene is TRBJ1-4, the V gene TRBV3-1 (or the pseudogene TRBV3-2); 10 bases are a match to TRBD1. In germline, CDR1 is LGHDT, CDR2 YNNKEL (reference sequence). The CDR3 is 17 residues long. V shed 6 bases and J 7 bases; nucleotides not matched to a gene: 14. CDR3 sequence reads: CASSRWTGGNSGEKLFF. CDR3 DNA sequence: TGTGCCAGCAGTAGATGGACAGGGGGGAATTCGGGTGAAAAACTGTTTTTT.

The rearrangement links TRBV4-2 to TRBJ2-3; 11 bases match TRBD1. V trimming: 3 bases; J trimming: 3 bases; junction bases outside the gene matches: 2. Germline V gene sequence: CDR1 LGHNA, CDR2 YNFKEQ. The length of the CDR3 is 15 residues. The CDR3 spells CASSQGQGGTDTQYF. The CDR3 nucleotides read TGTGCCAGCAGCCAGGGACAGGGGGGAACAGATACGCAGTATTTT.

The rearrangement joins TRBV18 to TRBJ2-7; weak D call: TRBD2 (5 bases). This CDR3 is built from 15 residues. V gave up 6 bases and J gave up 0 bases, with 15 bases separating them. Germline V gives CDR1 KGHSH, CDR2 LQKENI. The CDR3 DNA is TGTGCCAGCTCCTTCTCCCGGGGAAGCTCCTACGAGCAGTACTTC. As protein: CASSFSRGSSYEQYF.

The rearrangement joins TRBV19 to TRBJ1-3; D call uncertain. Deletions cut 6 bases from V and 0 bases from J, with 9 bases between. Germline CDR1 LNHDA, CDR2 SQIVND (reference sequence). CDR3 length: 14 residues. This chain's CDR3 is CASSRESSGNTIYF. The CDR3, as DNA: TGTGCCAGTAGCCGGGAGAGCTCTGGAAACACCATATATTTT.

V usage is TRBV4-1 and J usage is TRBJ2-2, with TRBD1 matching over 7 bases. The CDR3 is 16 amino acids. J lost 0 bases, V lost 4 bases, and 5 bases had no gene match. CDR1 is MGHRA and CDR2 is YSYEKL in the germline V gene. The CDR3 sequence is CASSPRQGANTGELFF. The CDR3 coding sequence is TGCGCCAGCAGCCCCCGGCAGGGGGCGAACACCGGGGAGCTGTTTTTT.

V usage is TRBV27 and J usage is TRBJ2-7; possibly TRBD2 for D (5 bases). Trimming removed 0 bases at V and 5 bases at J, with 17 bases between. The germline gives CDR1 MNHEY, CDR2 SMNVEV (reference sequence). The CDR3 extends over 16 amino acids. The CDR3 DNA reads TGTGCCAGCAGTTTATCGGCGGGTTTAGACGTGAACGAGCAGTACTTC. Translation gives CASSLSAGLDVNEQYF.

V is TRBV5-4 and J is TRBJ2-5; D possibly corresponds to TRBD1 (8 bases). CDR3 size: 15 residues. Deletions cut 4 bases from V and 5 bases from J, with 18 bases between. Germline values: CDR1 SGHNT, CDR2 YYREEE (reference sequence). The CDR3 nucleotides are TGTGCCAGCAGCCGCCAACAGGGGGGGTCGGAGACCCAGTACTTC. Protein sequence: CASSRQQGGSETQYF. Using reference TRBV5-4 and TRBJ2-5 for the parts outside the CDR3, the full variable domain is ETGVTQSPTHLIKTRGQQVTLRCSSQSGHNTVSWYQQALGQGPQFIFQYYREEENGRGNFPPRFSGLQFPNYSSELNVNALELDDSALYLCASSRQQGGSETQYFGPGTRLLVL.